Listed here are 24 T cell receptor beta chains from one sample, sequenced in a study of blood T cell repertoires in COVID-19. Some clones are missing from TCRdb's copy, which holds only in-frame ones; the method was immunoSEQ multiplex PCR. The sample lists more than 200,000 clones; 82% were seen once. The sample comprised peripheral blood. The receptors were gathered from a woman aged 80 or over with active or convalescent COVID-19.

The genes are TRBV6-5 and TRBJ2-3; unclear D gene. The CDR3 loop spans 14 amino acids. V gave up 10 bases and J gave up 3 bases, with 17 bases separating them. Germline CDR1 reads MNHEY; CDR2 reads SVGAGI. The chain's CDR3 is CAIKWSSETDTQYF. In nucleotides, the CDR3 is TGTGCCATCAAGTGGAGTTCCGAGACAGATACGCAGTATTTT.

The rearrangement joins TRBV27 to TRBJ2-5, with TRBD1 identical over 9 bases. J lost 5 bases, V lost 5 bases, and 3 bases had no gene match. CDR1 MNHEY and CDR2 SMNVEV come from the germline V gene (reference sequence). The CDR3 has 13 amino acids. The DNA for the CDR3 is TGTGCCAGCAGTAGACAGGGGGATGAGACCCAGTACTTC. Translation gives CASSRQGDETQYF.

This clone was found a few times. The chain is built from TRBV5-4 and TRBJ1-2; a weak D match, TRBD1 (5 bases). V lost 0 bases to trimming and J lost 4 bases, with 10 bases between them. This CDR3 is 14 amino acids long. CDR1 SGHNT and CDR2 YYREEE come from the germline V gene (reference sequence). CDR3 sequence: CASSLGDFIYGYTF. The CDR3 DNA sequence: TGTGCCAGCAGCTTGGGGGACTTCATCTATGGCTACACCTTC.

The chain is built from TRBV7-6 and TRBJ2-2; 10 nucleotides match TRBD2. Germline values: CDR1 SGHVS, CDR2 FNYEAQ. V dropped 1 base and J dropped 3; count of bases not matched to a gene: 5. This CDR3 is 17 amino acids long. The DNA of the CDR3 is TGTGCCAGCAGCTTAGGGTTAGCGGGAGGTTACACCGGGGAGCTGTTTTTT. It codes for CASSLGLAGGYTGELFF.

This clone was counted between two and nine times. The chain couples TRBV12-2 to TRBJ2-1; the DNA was not compared with TRBD2, the D call given in the table. TRBV12-2 is designated a pseudogene. The CDR3 runs 14 residues. CDR3 sequence reads: CASRLSSSGNEQFF. Written as DNA, the CDR3 is TGTGCAAGTCGCTTATCATCTAGCGGTAATGAGCAGTTCTTC.

This clone was detected only once. V is TRBV7-9 and J is TRBJ2-1; TRBD1 matches at 7 bases. The CDR3 totals 17 residues. Germline-derived CDR1 and CDR2 are SEHNR and FQNEAQ (reference sequence). J was trimmed by 1 base and V by 5 bases; bases with no gene match: 11. CDR3 residues: CASSPTEVQGSYNEQFF. Written as DNA, the CDR3 is TGTGCCAGCAGCCCCACGGAGGTACAGGGGTCCTACAATGAGCAGTTCTTC.

Details on this clone: The germline gene is not matched at one end of the junction; a read error may be the cause. The CDR3 region has the DNA TGTGCCAGCAGCTTGGCGTCACAGGGGAGAACTGAAACTTTCTTT. Translating it yields CASSLASQGRTETFF. The chain has TRBV5-4 and TRBJ1-1; 7 bases fit TRBD1. The CDR3 has 15 residues. Germline lookup yields CDR1 SGHNT and CDR2 YYREEE (reference sequence).

V usage is TRBV25-1 and J usage is TRBJ1-5; D gene ambiguous. The CDR3 loop spans 14 amino acids. V was pared by 6 bases and J by 4 bases, with 13 bases between. Germline V gene lookup returns CDR1 MGHDK and CDR2 SYGVNS. The CDR3 sequence is CASRETGLNQPQHF. CDR3 in DNA: TGTGCCAGCAGGGAGACGGGATTAAATCAGCCCCAGCATTTT.

The chain couples TRBV29-1 to TRBJ2-3; D call uncertain. The CDR3 consists of 14 residues. Germline CDR1 is SQVTM and CDR2 is ANQGSEA. Trimming cost V 6 bases and J 2 bases, with 15 bases left between them. CDR3 coding DNA: TGCAGCGTCCGGTTGAACTTCTTCACAGATACGCAGTATTTT. Amino acids: CSVRLNFFTDTQYF.

This chain links TRBV11-2 with TRBJ2-7, with 8 bases lining up with TRBD2. The germline V gene has CDR1 SGHAT and CDR2 FQNNGV. This CDR3 comprises 14 residues. The V and J ends lost 1 base and 7 bases, in that order; junction bases with no gene match: 6. CDR3 amino acids: CASSLAGGFEEQYF. In DNA form, the CDR3 reads TGTGCCAGCAGCTTAGCGGGAGGGTTTGAAGAGCAGTACTTC.

The chain recombines TRBV7-9 with TRBJ1-6; 7 bases line up with TRBD1. The length of the CDR3 is 17 residues. CDR1 SEHNR and CDR2 FQNEAQ come from the germline V gene (reference sequence). With 5 bases clipped from V and 0 bases from J, the junction kept 7 bases outside the gene matches. CDR3 nucleotides: TGTGCCAGCAGCCCGATACAGGGGAGCTCCTATAATTCACCCCTCCACTTT. Translation: CASSPIQGSSYNSPLHF.

The chain is built from TRBV6-5 and TRBJ1-1, with D maybe TRBD1 (5 bases). Germline assignment: CDR1 MNHEY and CDR2 SVGAGI. The V gene lost 0 bases and the J gene lost 6 bases, with 14 bases spanning the gap. The CDR3 totals 15 residues. This chain's CDR3 is CASSYSGGGEAEAFF. DNA of the CDR3: TGTGCCAGCAGTTACTCTGGGGGTGGGGAGGCTGAAGCTTTCTTT.

The V gene is TRBV6-1, the J gene TRBJ2-1; 8 nucleotides align to TRBD1. CDR3 length: 15 residues. V gave up 2 bases and J gave up 2 bases; unmatched junction bases: 2. The V gene's germline CDR1 is MNHNS and CDR2 SASEGT. CDR3: CASSEMDRAYNEQFF. The CDR3, as DNA: TGTGCCAGCAGTGAAATGGACAGGGCCTACAATGAGCAGTTCTTC.

This chain connects TRBV11-2 to TRBJ2-3; the match to TRBD2 covers 7 bases. The CDR3 consists of 16 residues. The germline V gene encodes CDR1 SGHAT and CDR2 FQNNGV. V was clipped by 1 base and J by 0 bases; unmatched bases: 4. DNA for the CDR3: TGTGCCAGCAGCTTAGGACGGGGGGTTAGCACAGATACGCAGTATTTT. It translates to CASSLGRGVSTDTQYF. Full variable domain (rest looked up from reference TRBV11-2 and TRBJ2-3): EAGVAQSPRYKIIEKRQSVAFWCNPISGHATLYWYQQILGQGPKLLIQFQNNGVVDDSQLPKDRFSAERLKGVDSTLKIQPAKLEDSAVYLCASSLGRGVSTDTQYFGPGTRLTVL.

The chain uses TRBV11-3 and TRBJ1-1; TRBD1 is a possible D gene (5 bases). Per the germline V gene, CDR1 is SGHNT and CDR2 is YENEEA. CDR3 length: 13 residues. Deletions cut 5 bases from V and 3 bases from J, with 10 bases between. CDR3 protein: CASSRRGDTEAFF. The CDR3 DNA is TGTGCCAGCAGCCGCCGGGGGGACACTGAAGCTTTCTTT.

V and J are TRBV3-1 (or the pseudogene TRBV3-2) and TRBJ2-6; D is unclear. This CDR3 has 19 residues. CDR1 LGHDT and CDR2 YNNKEL come from the germline V gene (reference sequence). V was pared by 0 bases and J by 0 bases, with 15 bases between. The CDR3 loop is CASSQDVPAIGSGANVLTF. CDR3 DNA: TGTGCCAGCAGCCAAGATGTGCCAGCGATAGGCTCTGGGGCCAACGTCCTGACTTTC.

The rearrangement joins TRBV7-2 to TRBJ2-3; D might be TRBD2 (6 bases). The CDR3 is made up of 18 amino acids. V shed 5 bases and J shed 2 bases, with 23 bases lying between them. Germline loops: CDR1 SGHTA, CDR2 FQGNSA. The CDR3 protein is CASSPRAGRKSNTDTQYF. DNA of the CDR3: TGTGCCAGCAGCCCCCGGGCAGGGAGGAAAAGTAACACAGATACGCAGTATTTT.

V gene TRBV7-6 combines with J gene TRBJ2-7, with D unclear. In germline, CDR1 is SGHVS, CDR2 FNYEAQ. The V end was cut by 1 base, the J end by 5 bases, with 12 bases between. The CDR3 length is 14 residues. In DNA, the CDR3 is TGTGCCAGCAGCTTAGTACTTGGGCAGGACGAGCAGTACTTC. It translates to CASSLVLGQDEQYF.

The V and J genes are TRBV27 and TRBJ1-4, with 10 bases lining up with TRBD1. V dropped 8 bases and J dropped 7; count of bases not matched to a gene: 4. Germline V gene data show CDR1 as MNHEY and CDR2 as SMNVEV (reference sequence). The CDR3 runs 13 residues. The CDR3 here is CASARDRGEKLFF. The CDR3, as DNA: TGTGCCAGCGCCCGGGACAGGGGTGAAAAACTGTTTTTT.

The J gene is TRBJ2-7, the V gene TRBV10-1; 7 bases are shared with TRBD2. The CDR3 is made up of 16 amino acids. The germline gives CDR1 WNHNN, CDR2 SYGVQD (reference sequence). Trimming removed 3 bases from V and 7 bases from J; junction bases left unmatched: 15. The CDR3 sequence: CASSEGAAGQGGEQYF. As DNA, the CDR3 is TGCGCCAGCAGTGAAGGAGCGGCGGGCCAGGGAGGGGAGCAGTACTTC.

The chain links TRBV28 to TRBJ1-2, with TRBD1 matching over 7 bases. The V gene end was trimmed by 8 bases and the J gene end by 4 bases; junction bases not matched to a gene: 1. Germline V CDR1 and CDR2: MDHEN, SYDVKM. The CDR3 totals 11 residues. CDR3 in DNA: TGTGCCAGCCACAGGGGCTATGGCTACACCTTC. The encoded protein is CASHRGYGYTF.

This sequence joins TRBV28 and TRBJ2-1; weak D call: TRBD1 (6 bases). Per the germline V gene, CDR1 is MDHEN and CDR2 is SYDVKM. The CDR3 consists of 12 residues. V was pared by 11 bases and J by 4 bases, with 12 bases between. CDR3 DNA sequence: TGTGCCGGGGGCGGTCTATACAATGAGCAGTTCTTC. It translates to CAGGGLYNEQFF. Full variable domain (rest looked up from reference TRBV28 and TRBJ2-1): DVKVTQSSRYLVKRTGEKVFLECVQDMDHENMFWYRQDPGLGLRLIYFSYDVKMKEKGDIPEGYSVSREKKERFSLILESASTNQTSMYLCAGGGLYNEQFFGPGTRLTVL.

V gene TRBV18 combines with J gene TRBJ1-3; D is possibly TRBD1 (6 bases). V lost 3 bases, J lost 1 base, and 19 bases lay in between. CDR3 length equals 18 residues. Per germline, CDR1 KGHSH and CDR2 LQKENI. The CDR3 bases are TGTGCCAGCTCACCCTTCGTGAATCCACAGGGATCTGGAAACACCATATATTTT. It yields the protein CASSPFVNPQGSGNTIYF. The complete variable domain, with remaining parts taken from reference TRBV18 and TRBJ1-3, reads NAGVMQNPRHLVRRRGQEARLRCSPMKGHSHVYWYRQLPEEGLKFMVYLQKENIIDESGMPKERFSAEFPKEGPSILRIQQVVRGDSAAYFCASSPFVNPQGSGNTIYFGEGSWLTVV.

The chain joins TRBV10-3 to TRBJ1-1, with D perhaps TRBD1 (6 bases). V lost 0 bases, J lost 3 bases, and 14 bases lay in between. The CDR3 is 16 residues long. CDR1 and CDR2 (germline): ENHRY, SYGVKD. The DNA of the CDR3 is TGTGCCATCAGTGAGTCGAATGGGGGCGCGGACACTGAAGCTTTCTTT. It translates to CAISESNGGADTEAFF.